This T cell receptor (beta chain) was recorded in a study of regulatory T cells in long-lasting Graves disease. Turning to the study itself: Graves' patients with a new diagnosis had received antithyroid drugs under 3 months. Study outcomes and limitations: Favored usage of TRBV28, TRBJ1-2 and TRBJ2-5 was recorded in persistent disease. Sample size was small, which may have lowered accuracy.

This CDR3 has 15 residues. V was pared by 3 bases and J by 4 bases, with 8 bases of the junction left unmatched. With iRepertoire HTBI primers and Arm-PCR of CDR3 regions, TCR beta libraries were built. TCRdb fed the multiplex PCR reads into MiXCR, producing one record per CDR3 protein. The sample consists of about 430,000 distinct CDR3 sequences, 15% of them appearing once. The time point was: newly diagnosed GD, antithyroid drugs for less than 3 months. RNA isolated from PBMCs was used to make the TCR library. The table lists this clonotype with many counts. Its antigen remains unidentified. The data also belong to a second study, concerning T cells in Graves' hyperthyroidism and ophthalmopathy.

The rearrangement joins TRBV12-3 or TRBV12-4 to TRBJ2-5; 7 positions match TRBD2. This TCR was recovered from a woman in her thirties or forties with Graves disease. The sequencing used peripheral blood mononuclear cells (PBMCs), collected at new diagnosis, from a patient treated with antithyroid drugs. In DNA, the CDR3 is TGTGCCAGCAGTTTGAAGCTAGCGGAGGGAGAGACCCAGTACTTC. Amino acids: CASSLKLAEGETQYF.